This TCR beta chain stems from a study of vaccination and CD4 T cells after COVID-19. The overall study: The convalescent population consisted of six males and four females, two of whom were of Hispanic ethnicity.

Germline lookup yields CDR1 MNHEY and CDR2 SVGAGI. The CDR3 is 13 amino acids. Trimming shortened V by 2 bases and J by 6 bases, and 7 bases separated the two germline ends. Once obtained from cultured CD4+ T cells, the DNA was sequenced using the Oncomine TCR Beta short-read assay. One entry per CDR3 protein results from TCRdb running MiXCR on the PCR reads. The table lists about 20,000 distinct CDR3 sequences, roughly 41% of them singletons, with around 8.3% in the top ten. This clonotype came up a few times. No antigen is known for it. The treatment is: 10-day PBMC culture with coronavirus spike peptide pools or control peptides (ViraFEST assay). Once peptide pools had expanded antigen-specific T cells, ViraFEST sequenced TCRs. Before Alpha, Beta and Delta appeared in the US, convalescents tested positive (March–late 2020).

The chain employs TRBV6-5 and TRBJ2-2, with D perhaps being TRBD1 or TRBD2 (6 bases each). This specimen consisted of CD4+ T cells from blood, cultured in vitro, obtained after SARS-CoV-2 vaccination. The TCR sequence derives from a human donor who had recovered from COVID-19. The CDR3 is CASSYRGAGELFF. The CDR3 DNA is TGTGCCAGCAGTTACAGGGGGGCCGGGGAGCTGTTTTTT.